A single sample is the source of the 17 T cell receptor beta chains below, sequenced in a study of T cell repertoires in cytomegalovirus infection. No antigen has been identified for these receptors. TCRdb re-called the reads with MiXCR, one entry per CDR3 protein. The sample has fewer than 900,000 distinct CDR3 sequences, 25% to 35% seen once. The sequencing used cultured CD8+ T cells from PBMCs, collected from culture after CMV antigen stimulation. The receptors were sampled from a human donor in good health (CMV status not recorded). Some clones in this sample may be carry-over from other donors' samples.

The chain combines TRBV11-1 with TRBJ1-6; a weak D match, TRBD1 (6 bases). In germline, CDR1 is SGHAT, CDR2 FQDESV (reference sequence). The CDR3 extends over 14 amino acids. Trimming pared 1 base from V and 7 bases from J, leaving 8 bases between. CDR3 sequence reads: CASSLDQGNSPLHF. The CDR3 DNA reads TGTGCCAGCAGCTTAGACCAGGGGAATTCACCCCTCCACTTT.

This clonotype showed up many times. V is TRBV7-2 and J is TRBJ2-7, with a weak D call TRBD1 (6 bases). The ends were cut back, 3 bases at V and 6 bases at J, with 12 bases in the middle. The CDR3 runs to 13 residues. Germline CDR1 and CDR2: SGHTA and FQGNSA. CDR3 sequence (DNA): TGTGCCAGCAGCTTCGACAACAGGGCCGAGCAGTACTTC. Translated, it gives CASSFDNRAEQYF.

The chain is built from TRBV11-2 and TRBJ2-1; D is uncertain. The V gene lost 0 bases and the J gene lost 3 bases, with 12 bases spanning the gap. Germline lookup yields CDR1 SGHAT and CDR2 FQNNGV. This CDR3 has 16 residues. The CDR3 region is CASSLEADYYYNEQFF. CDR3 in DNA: TGTGCCAGCAGCTTAGAGGCGGATTATTACTACAATGAGCAGTTCTTC.

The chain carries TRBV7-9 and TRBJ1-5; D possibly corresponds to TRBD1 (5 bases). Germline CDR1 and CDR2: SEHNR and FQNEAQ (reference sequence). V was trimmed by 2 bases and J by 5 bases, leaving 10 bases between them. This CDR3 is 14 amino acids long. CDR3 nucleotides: TGTGCCAGCAGCTTACCGGGGGTGGATCAGCCCCAGCATTTT. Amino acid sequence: CASSLPGVDQPQHF.

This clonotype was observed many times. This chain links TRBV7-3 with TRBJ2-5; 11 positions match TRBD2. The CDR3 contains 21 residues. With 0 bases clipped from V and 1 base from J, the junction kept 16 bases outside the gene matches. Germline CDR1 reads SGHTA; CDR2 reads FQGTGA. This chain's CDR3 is CASSLTGTGLAGGHLQETQYF. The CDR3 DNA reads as TGTGCCAGCAGCTTAACGGGAACCGGGCTAGCGGGGGGACACCTCCAAGAGACCCAGTACTTC.

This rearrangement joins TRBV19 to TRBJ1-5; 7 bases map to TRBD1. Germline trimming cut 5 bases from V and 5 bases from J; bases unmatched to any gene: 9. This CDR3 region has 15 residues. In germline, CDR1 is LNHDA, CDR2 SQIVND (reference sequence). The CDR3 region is CASSAFGQGDQPQHF. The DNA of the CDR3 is TGTGCCAGTAGTGCCTTTGGGCAGGGGGATCAGCCCCAGCATTTT.

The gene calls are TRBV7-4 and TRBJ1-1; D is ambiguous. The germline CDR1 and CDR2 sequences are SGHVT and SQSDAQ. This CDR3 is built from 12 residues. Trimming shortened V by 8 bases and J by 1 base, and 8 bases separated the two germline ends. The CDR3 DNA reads TGTGCCAGCGGCATGGGGAACACTGAAGCTTTCTTT. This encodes CASGMGNTEAFF.

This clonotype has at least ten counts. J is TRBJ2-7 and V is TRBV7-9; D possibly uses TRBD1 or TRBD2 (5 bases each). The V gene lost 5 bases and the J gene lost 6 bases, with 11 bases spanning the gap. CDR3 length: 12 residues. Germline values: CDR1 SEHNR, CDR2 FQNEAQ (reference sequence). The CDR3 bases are TGTGCCAGCAGCCCGGGACGACCCGAGCAGTACTTC. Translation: CASSPGRPEQYF.

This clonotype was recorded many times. The CDR3 nucleotides are TGTGCCAGCAGCTTAACTCCCACTAGCCAAGAGACCCAGTACTTC. Translated, it gives CASSLTPTSQETQYF. This rearrangement joins TRBV7-8 to TRBJ2-5; D is perhaps TRBD2 (5 bases). Looked up from germline, CDR1 is SGHVS and CDR2 is FQNEAQ. V was clipped by 2 bases and J by 1 base, with 11 bases between them. CDR3 length: 15 amino acids.

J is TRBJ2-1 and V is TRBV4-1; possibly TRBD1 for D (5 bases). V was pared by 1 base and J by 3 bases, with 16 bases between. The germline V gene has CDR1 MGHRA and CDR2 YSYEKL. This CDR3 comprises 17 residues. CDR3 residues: CASSQVSTRADYNEQFF. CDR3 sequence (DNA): TGCGCCAGCAGCCAAGTCTCGACCAGGGCCGACTACAATGAGCAGTTCTTC.

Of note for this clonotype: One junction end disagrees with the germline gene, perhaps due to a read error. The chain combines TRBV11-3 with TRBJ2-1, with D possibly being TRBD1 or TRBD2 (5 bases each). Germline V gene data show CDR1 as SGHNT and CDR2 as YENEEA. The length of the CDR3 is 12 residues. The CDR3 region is CASRGEEMEQCF. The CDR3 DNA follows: TGTGCCAGCAGGGGGGAAGAAATGGAGCAGTGCTTC.

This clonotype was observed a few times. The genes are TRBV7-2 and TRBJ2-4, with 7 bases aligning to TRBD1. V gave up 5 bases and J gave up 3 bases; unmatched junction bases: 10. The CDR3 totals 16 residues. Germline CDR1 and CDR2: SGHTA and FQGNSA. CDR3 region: CASSALKGGVKNIQYF. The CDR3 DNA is TGTGCCAGCAGCGCCCTAAAAGGGGGCGTCAAAAACATTCAGTACTTC.

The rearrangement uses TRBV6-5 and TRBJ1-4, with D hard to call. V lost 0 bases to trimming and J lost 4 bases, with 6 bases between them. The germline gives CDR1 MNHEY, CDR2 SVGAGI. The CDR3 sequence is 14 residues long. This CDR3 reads CASSYSGYNEKLFF. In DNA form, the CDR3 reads TGTGCCAGCAGTTACTCAGGATATAATGAAAAACTGTTTTTT.

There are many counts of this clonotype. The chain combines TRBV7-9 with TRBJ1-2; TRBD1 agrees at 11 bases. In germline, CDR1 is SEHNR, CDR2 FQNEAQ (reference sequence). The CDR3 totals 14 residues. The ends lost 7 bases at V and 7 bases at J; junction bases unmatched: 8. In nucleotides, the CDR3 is TGTGCCAGCACGAGAGGACAGGGGGCGGGTGGCTACACCTTC. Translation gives CASTRGQGAGGYTF.

DNA of the CDR3: TGTGCCAGCAGTTTCCGGGAAACTCGCGGCACCCAGTACTTC. This translates into CASSFRETRGTQYF. This chain links TRBV6-2 or TRBV6-3 with TRBJ2-5, with D perhaps matching TRBD2 (5 bases). CDR3 length: 14 residues. V was clipped by 4 bases and J by 8 bases, with 17 bases between them. CDR1 is MNHEY and CDR2 is SVGEGT in the germline V gene.

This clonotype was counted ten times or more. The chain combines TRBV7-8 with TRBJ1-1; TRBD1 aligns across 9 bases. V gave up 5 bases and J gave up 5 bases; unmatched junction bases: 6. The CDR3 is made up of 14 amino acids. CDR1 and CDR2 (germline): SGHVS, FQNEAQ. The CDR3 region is CASSVTGGWTEAFF. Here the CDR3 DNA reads TGTGCCAGCAGCGTAACAGGGGGCTGGACTGAAGCTTTCTTT.

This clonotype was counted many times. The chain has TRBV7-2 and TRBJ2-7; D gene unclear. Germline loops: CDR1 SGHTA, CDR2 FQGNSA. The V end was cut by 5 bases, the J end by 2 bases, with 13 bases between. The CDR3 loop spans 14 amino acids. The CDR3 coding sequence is TGTGCCAGCAGCATAGGGTTTTCCACCTACGAGCAGTACTTC. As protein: CASSIGFSTYEQYF.